This T cell receptor (beta chain) was sequenced for a study of technical replicates of blood from four donors. Profiling relied on immunoSEQ multiplex PCR, and the TCRdb table lists in-frame clones only, not all of them. The sample yields about 99,000 clones, 95% seen once. This CDR3 has 15 amino acids. Trimming removed 0 bases at V and 1 base at J, with 8 bases between. Germline V lookup: CDR1 SGHRS, CDR2 YFSETQ. The clonotype was recovered from a human donor in good health. What was sequenced was T cells isolated from PBMCs. The V and J genes are TRBV5-1 and TRBJ1-5; D uncertain. CDR3: CASSLDGRSNQPQHF. The CDR3 bases are TGCGCCAGCAGCTTGGACGGCAGGAGCAATCAGCCCCAGCATTTT.